Included here is one T cell receptor (beta chain) sequence, with context. The ends were cut back, 10 bases at V and 5 bases at J, with 17 bases in the middle. From germline, CDR1 is SNHLY and CDR2 FYNNEI. The CDR3 has 13 residues. Time point given: healthy volunteer bleed at 2 weeks. The starting material, unfractionated whole blood, was used for total RNA extraction. The entry originates in a study of human T cells and chemical hapten exposure. TCRdb reanalysed the RACE reads using MiXCR and keeps one entry per CDR3 protein. The sample carries roughly 120,000 distinct CDR3 sequences, around 8.3% recorded once.

The clonotype originates from a male donor in good health. Some clones in this sample may be carry-over from other donors' samples. The genes are TRBV2 and TRBJ1-2; the D gene is possibly TRBD1 (6 bases). The sequenced sample consisted of whole blood. The CDR3, as DNA: TGTGCCATCTTCAACAGGGATCGGTATGGCTACACCTTC. Translating it yields CAIFNRDRYGYTF.